This T cell receptor beta chain was captured by sequencing in a study of shared clonotypes between healthy human individuals. Study-level background: A couple of women and three men aged 18 to 49 served as donors.

In germline, CDR1 is MDHEN, CDR2 SYDVKM. Trimming removed 0 bases at V and 1 base at J, with 6 bases between. The CDR3 contains 14 residues. Unsorted PBMC DNA sequencing spanned ten immunoSEQ deep assay plates. As originally analysed: With immunoSEQ giving junction-only sequences and no quality scores, filtering differed. The data were produced by immunoSEQ multiplex PCR, yet TCRdb's version contains in-frame clones alone and is incomplete. Clone size and V and J calls were adopted from that table, with D and trimming inferred from the DNA. The sample includes about 510,000 clones, around 79% seen only once; the top ten take 10% to 15%. With unsorted samples, genomic DNA was obtained from about 90 million PBMCs.

The V and J genes are TRBV28 and TRBJ1-1, with a possible D match to TRBD1 (6 bases). This clonotype originated in a woman in her thirties or forties in good health. Some clones in this sample may be carry-over from other donors' samples. The sequenced material came from PBMCs. The DNA of the CDR3 is TGTGCCAGCAGTTTATGGGACAGGAACACTGAAGCTTTCTTT. Translation: CASSLWDRNTEAFF.